This T cell receptor beta chain emerged from a study of beta chain features in type 1 diabetes. Germline lookup yields CDR1 MNHNS and CDR2 SASEGT. J gave up 2 bases and V 4 bases, and 5 bases lay outside the gene matches. CDR3 length equals 16 residues. TCRB transcripts that were expressed got sequenced, as all of the isolated RNA had been reverse transcribed. Sequencing used immunoSEQ multiplex PCR; TCRdb keeps in-frame clones, though not all of them. The data hold some 410,000 clones, with approximately 13% observed a single time. The rearrangement joins TRBV6-1 to TRBJ2-3, with 11 bases fitting TRBD2. This TCR came from a man in his thirties or forties in good health. Sequences were obtained from naive CD4+ T cells from blood. The CDR3 DNA sequence: TGTGCCAGCAGTGGTAGACTAGCGGGGACCACAGATACGCAGTATTTT. Protein: CASSGRLAGTTDTQYF.